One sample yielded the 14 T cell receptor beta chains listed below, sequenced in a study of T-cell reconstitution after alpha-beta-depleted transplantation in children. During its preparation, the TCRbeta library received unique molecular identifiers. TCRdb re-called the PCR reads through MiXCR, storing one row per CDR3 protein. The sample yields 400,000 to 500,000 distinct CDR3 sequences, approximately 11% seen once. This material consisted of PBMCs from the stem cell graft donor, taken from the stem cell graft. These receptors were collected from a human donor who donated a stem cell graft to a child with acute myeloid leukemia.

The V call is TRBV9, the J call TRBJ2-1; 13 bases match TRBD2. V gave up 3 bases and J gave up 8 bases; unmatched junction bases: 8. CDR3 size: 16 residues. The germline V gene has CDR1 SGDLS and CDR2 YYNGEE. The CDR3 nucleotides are TGTGCCAGCAGCGCCTCGAAACTAGCGGGGGGGCATGAGCAGTTCTTC. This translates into CASSASKLAGGHEQFF.

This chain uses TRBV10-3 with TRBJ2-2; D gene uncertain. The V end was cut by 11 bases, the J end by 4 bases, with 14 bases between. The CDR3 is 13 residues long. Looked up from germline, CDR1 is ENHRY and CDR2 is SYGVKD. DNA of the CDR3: TGTGCCCTGTCCCAGGTGGGCACCGGGGAGCTGTTTTTT. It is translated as CALSQVGTGELFF.

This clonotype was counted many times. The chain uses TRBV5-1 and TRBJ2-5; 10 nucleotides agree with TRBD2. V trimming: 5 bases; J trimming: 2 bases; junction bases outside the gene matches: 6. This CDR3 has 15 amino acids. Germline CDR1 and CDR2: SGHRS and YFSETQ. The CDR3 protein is CASRRSGGSQETQYF. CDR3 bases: TGCGCCAGCAGACGTAGCGGGGGGTCTCAAGAGACCCAGTACTTC.

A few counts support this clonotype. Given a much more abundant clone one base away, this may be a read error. CDR3 nucleotide sequence: TGTGCCAGCAGTTACAAGCCCCACGGGCCCCAGCATTTT. This sequence encodes CASSYKPHGPQHF. The genes are TRBV6-5 and TRBJ1-5; D not resolved. Germline lookup yields CDR1 MNHEY and CDR2 SVGAGI. The CDR3 has 13 residues. Trimming shortened V by 2 bases and J by 9 bases, and 11 bases separated the two germline ends.

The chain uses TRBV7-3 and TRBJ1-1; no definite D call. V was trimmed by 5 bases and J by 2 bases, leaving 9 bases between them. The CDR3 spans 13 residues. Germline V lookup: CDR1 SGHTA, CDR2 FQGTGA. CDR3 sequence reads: CASSASINTEAFF. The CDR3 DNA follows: TGTGCCAGCAGCGCAAGTATCAACACTGAAGCTTTCTTT.

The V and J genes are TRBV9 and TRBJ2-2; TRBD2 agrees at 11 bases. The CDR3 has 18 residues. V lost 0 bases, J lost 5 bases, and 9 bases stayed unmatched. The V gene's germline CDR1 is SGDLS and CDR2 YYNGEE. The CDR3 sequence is CASSVAGSGRAGTGELFF. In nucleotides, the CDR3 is TGTGCCAGCAGCGTAGCTGGTAGCGGGAGGGCCGGGACCGGGGAGCTGTTTTTT.

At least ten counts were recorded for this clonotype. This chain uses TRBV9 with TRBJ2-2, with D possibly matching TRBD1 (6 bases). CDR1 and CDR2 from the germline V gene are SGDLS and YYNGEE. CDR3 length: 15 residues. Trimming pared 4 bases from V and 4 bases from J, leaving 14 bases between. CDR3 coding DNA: TGTGCCAGCAGCTCACAGGGAACGGTCACCGGGGAGCTGTTTTTT. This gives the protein CASSSQGTVTGELFF.

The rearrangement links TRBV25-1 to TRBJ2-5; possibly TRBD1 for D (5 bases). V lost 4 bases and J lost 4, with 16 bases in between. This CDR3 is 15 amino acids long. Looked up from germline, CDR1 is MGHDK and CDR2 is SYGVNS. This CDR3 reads CASSGDRSWGETQYF. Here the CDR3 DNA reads TGTGCCAGCAGTGGTGACAGATCTTGGGGAGAGACCCAGTACTTC.

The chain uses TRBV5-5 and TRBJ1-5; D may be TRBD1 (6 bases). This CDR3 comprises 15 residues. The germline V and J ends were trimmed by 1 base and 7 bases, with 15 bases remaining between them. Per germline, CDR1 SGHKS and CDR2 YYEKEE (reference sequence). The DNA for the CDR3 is TGTGCCAGCAGCTTGTTAGGGGGGATACAACAGCCCCAGCATTTT. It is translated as CASSLLGGIQQPQHF. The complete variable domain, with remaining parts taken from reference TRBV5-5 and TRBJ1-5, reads DAGVTQSPTHLIKTRGQQVTLRCSPISGHKSVSWYQQVLGQGPQFIFQYYEKEERGRGNFPDRFSARQFPNYSSELNVNALLLGDSALYLCASSLLGGIQQPQHFGDGTRLSIL.

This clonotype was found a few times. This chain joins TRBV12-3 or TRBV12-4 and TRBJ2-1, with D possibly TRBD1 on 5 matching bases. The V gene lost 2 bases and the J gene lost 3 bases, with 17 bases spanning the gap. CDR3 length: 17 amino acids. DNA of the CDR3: TGTGCCAGCAGTTTATATTTGGGGCAGGGTATCTACAATGAGCAGTTCTTC. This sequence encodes CASSLYLGQGIYNEQFF.

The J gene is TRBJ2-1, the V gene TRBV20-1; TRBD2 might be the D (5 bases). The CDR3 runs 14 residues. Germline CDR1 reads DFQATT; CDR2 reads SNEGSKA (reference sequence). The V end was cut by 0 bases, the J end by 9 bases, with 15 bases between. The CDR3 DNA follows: TGCAGTGCTAGAGATCTGGCGGGTCGGGGTGAGCAGTTCTTC. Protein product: CSARDLAGRGEQFF.

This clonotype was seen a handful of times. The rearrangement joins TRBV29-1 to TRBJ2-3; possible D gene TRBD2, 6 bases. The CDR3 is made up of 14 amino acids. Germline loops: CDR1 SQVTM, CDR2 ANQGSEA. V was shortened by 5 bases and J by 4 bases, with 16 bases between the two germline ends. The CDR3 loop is CSVPGTGVADTQYF. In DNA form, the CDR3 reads TGCAGCGTTCCAGGGACGGGGGTCGCAGATACGCAGTATTTT.

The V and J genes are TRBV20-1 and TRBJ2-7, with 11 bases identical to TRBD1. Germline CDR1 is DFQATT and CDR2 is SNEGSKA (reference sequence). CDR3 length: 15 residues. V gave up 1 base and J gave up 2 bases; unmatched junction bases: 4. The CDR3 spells CSARGPGQGAYEQYV. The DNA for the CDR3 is TGCAGTGCTAGAGGTCCGGGACAGGGGGCCTACGAGCAGTACGTC.

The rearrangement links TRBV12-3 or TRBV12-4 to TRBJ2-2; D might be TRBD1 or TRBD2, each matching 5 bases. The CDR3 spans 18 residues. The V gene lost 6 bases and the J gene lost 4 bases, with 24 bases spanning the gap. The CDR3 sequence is CASRGPGLVVEGTGELFF. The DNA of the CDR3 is TGTGCCAGCAGGGGCCCGGGGCTAGTCGTAGAGGGCACCGGGGAGCTGTTTTTT.